Listed below are T cell receptor beta chains from one sample, sequenced in a study of OX40 agonist ivuxolimab in advanced cancers. Some clones are missing from TCRdb's copy, which holds only in-frame ones; the method was immunoSEQ multiplex PCR. The repertoire holds approximately 82,000 clones, 80% to 90% seen once, with more than 0.45% in the top ten. The sample was CD4+ or CD8+ T cells sorted from blood, taken in a trial of the OX40 agonist ivuxolimab. All receptors come from an adult with an advanced solid tumor such as melanoma, head and neck, liver or kidney cancer. CDR3s include the opening cysteine and the closing phenylalanine or tryptophan. The order of the fields is clone size, V gene, J gene, D gene, CDR3 DNA, CDR3 protein. D genes are given only for firm matches. The listing skips clone size in some rows; elsewhere it reads once, few, many or a size class.

clone_size: once
v_call: TRBV18
j_call: TRBJ2-4
d_call: .
cdr3_nt: TGTGCCAGCTCACCACCGGGCACAGGCAAAAACATTCAGTACTTC
cdr3_aa: CASSPPGTGKNIQYF

clone_size: .
v_call: TRBV6-5
j_call: TRBJ1-1
d_call: .
cdr3_nt: TGTGCCAGCAGTTACAATGACGTGACTGAAGCTTTCTTT
cdr3_aa: CASSYNDVTEAFF

clone_size: .
v_call: TRBV4-1
j_call: TRBJ2-2
d_call: TRBD2
cdr3_nt: TGCGCCAGCAGCCAACGCCCGACTAGCGGGGGGGCAAGAACCGGGGAGCTGTTTTTT
cdr3_aa: CASSQRPTSGGARTGELFF

clone_size: .
v_call: TRBV7-2
j_call: TRBJ2-7
d_call: .
cdr3_nt: TGTGCCAGCAGCTTAGACAGGGCAGGCGAGCAGTACTTC
cdr3_aa: CASSLDRAGEQYF

clone_size: few
v_call: TRBV19
j_call: TRBJ1-3
d_call: .
cdr3_nt: TGTGCCAGTACGTGGAGACCGTCTGGAAACACCATATATTTT
cdr3_aa: CASTWRPSGNTIYF

clone_size: few
v_call: TRBV29-1
j_call: TRBJ1-2
d_call: .
cdr3_nt: TGCAGCGTTGAAACAGGGAACTATGGCTACACCTTC
cdr3_aa: CSVETGNYGYTF

clone_size: .
v_call: TRBV7-6
j_call: TRBJ2-5
d_call: .
cdr3_nt: TGTGCCAGCAGCCCGCGGACTCGCTCTCAAGAGACCCAGTACTTC
cdr3_aa: CASSPRTRSQETQYF

clone_size: .
v_call: TRBV4-1
j_call: TRBJ1-1
d_call: TRBD1
cdr3_nt: TGCGCCAGCAGCCACTCATCAGGGGGCGCTTACGCAAGGGAAGCTTTCTTT
cdr3_aa: CASSHSSGGAYAREAFF

clone_size: .
v_call: TRBV7-2
j_call: TRBJ1-3
d_call: .
cdr3_nt: TGTGCCAGCAGCTTAGAAGGCCAGTCTGGAAACACCATATATTTT
cdr3_aa: CASSLEGQSGNTIYF

clone_size: .
v_call: TRBV6-1
j_call: TRBJ2-2
d_call: TRBD2
cdr3_nt: TGTGCCAGCAGTGCTATCAGCGGGAGTGGCACCGGGGAGCTGTTTTTT
cdr3_aa: CASSAISGSGTGELFF

clone_size: .
v_call: TRBV29-1
j_call: TRBJ2-5
d_call: TRBD2
cdr3_nt: TGCAGCGTTGATAGAGCGGGAGGACGCGAGACCCAGTACTTC
cdr3_aa: CSVDRAGGRETQYF

clone_size: once
v_call: TRBV20-1
j_call: TRBJ2-7
d_call: .
cdr3_nt: TGCAGTGCTAGAGAGGAATACGAGCAGTACTTC
cdr3_aa: CSAREEYEQYF